A selection of T cell receptor beta chains follows, all from one sample in a study of radiation and T cells in renal cell carcinoma. Method: immunoSEQ multiplex PCR; TCRdb's copy keeps in-frame clones and lacks some. The repertoire holds approximately 150,000 clones, with about 88% as singletons. The specimen comprised blood, sampled from a patient whose treatment included radiotherapy and nephrectomy. The origin of the receptors is a woman in her 70s with renal cell carcinoma. Both conserved end residues are part of each CDR3. D genes are given only for firm matches. Only part of the rows carry a size: once, few, many, or a class if the clone is expanded.

CDR3 DNA: TGTGCCAGCAGTTATGGGGGATACGGCAATCAGCCCCAGCATTTT; CDR3 protein: CASSYGGYGNQPQHF; clone size: NA; V gene: TRBV6-6; D gene: NA; J gene: TRBJ1-5
CDR3 DNA: TGTGCCAGCAGCGTAGACGGGACTAATTTCGAGCAGTACTTC; CDR3 protein: CASSVDGTNFEQYF; clone size: NA; V gene: TRBV9; D gene: TRBD2; J gene: TRBJ2-7
CDR3 DNA: TGTGCCAGTAGCGGGGGCTTGAACACTGAAGCTTTCTTT; CDR3 protein: CASSGGLNTEAFF; clone size: NA; V gene: TRBV19; D gene: NA; J gene: TRBJ1-1
CDR3 DNA: TGTGCCAGCAGCTCTAGCGGGGGGCCGGGGGAGCAGTACTTC; CDR3 protein: CASSSSGGPGEQYF; clone size: NA; V gene: TRBV7-9; D gene: TRBD2; J gene: TRBJ2-7
CDR3 DNA: TGTGCCAGCAGCCAAGTTGGAACAGATACGCAGTATTTT; CDR3 protein: CASSQVGTDTQYF; clone size: NA; V gene: TRBV14; D gene: NA; J gene: TRBJ2-3
CDR3 DNA: TGTGCCAGCTCCCCTTTAAGCGGGGGGTTGGCAGATACGCAGTATTTT; CDR3 protein: CASSPLSGGLADTQYF; clone size: NA; V gene: TRBV18; D gene: TRBD2; J gene: TRBJ2-3
CDR3 DNA: TGTGCCAGCAGATTTACTAGCGGGGGCTCGAGCTCCTACAATGAGCAGTTCTTC; CDR3 protein: CASRFTSGGSSSYNEQFF; clone size: NA; V gene: TRBV2; D gene: TRBD2; J gene: TRBJ2-1
CDR3 DNA: TGTGCCAGCACCCGGGACAGCCAAAATTCACCCCTCCACTTT; CDR3 protein: CASTRDSQNSPLHF; clone size: once; V gene: TRBV7-8; D gene: TRBD1; J gene: TRBJ1-6
CDR3 DNA: TGTGCCAGTAGTACTCGACAGGGGGGGAAGAACACTGAAGCTTTCTTT; CDR3 protein: CASSTRQGGKNTEAFF; clone size: NA; V gene: TRBV19; D gene: TRBD1; J gene: TRBJ1-1
CDR3 DNA: TGTGCCAGCTCCACAGGGGCGGAGACCCAGTACTTC; CDR3 protein: CASSTGAETQYF; clone size: NA; V gene: TRBV18; D gene: TRBD1; J gene: TRBJ2-5
CDR3 DNA: TGTGCCAGCAGCTTAGCGTCAGGGGGAATCGGGGCTGAAGCTTTCTTT; CDR3 protein: CASSLASGGIGAEAFF; clone size: few; V gene: TRBV7-9; D gene: TRBD1; J gene: TRBJ1-1
CDR3 DNA: TGTGCCAGCACTGGGGCTAGCGGTCTTGTCGGGGAGCTGTTTTTT; CDR3 protein: CASTGASGLVGELFF; clone size: NA; V gene: TRBV6-6; D gene: TRBD2; J gene: TRBJ2-2
CDR3 DNA: TGTGCCATGGGACTAGCGAATTTCAATGAGCAGTTCTTC; CDR3 protein: CAMGLANFNEQFF; clone size: NA; V gene: TRBV30; D gene: TRBD2; J gene: TRBJ2-1
CDR3 DNA: TGTGCCTGGAGTCGTGGACAGGGGGAAAAGACCCAGTACTTC; CDR3 protein: CAWSRGQGEKTQYF; clone size: NA; V gene: TRBV30; D gene: TRBD1; J gene: TRBJ2-5
CDR3 DNA: TGTGCCAGCAGCCCGGTACTAGCGGGGGGGCAGGAGACCCAGTACTTC; CDR3 protein: CASSPVLAGGQETQYF; clone size: NA; V gene: TRBV7-3; D gene: TRBD2; J gene: TRBJ2-5
CDR3 DNA: TGTGCCAGCAGCTTAGGATCTAGCGGGGGGCGCGAGCAGTACTTC; CDR3 protein: CASSLGSSGGREQYF; clone size: NA; V gene: TRBV7-2; D gene: TRBD2; J gene: TRBJ2-7
CDR3 DNA: TGCAGCGTCCAGCCCACAGGGAACTATGGCTACACCTTC; CDR3 protein: CSVQPTGNYGYTF; clone size: NA; V gene: TRBV29-1; D gene: NA; J gene: TRBJ1-2
CDR3 DNA: TGTGCCAGCAGTTCAGGGGGCTACGCACAGATCTACGAGCAGTACTTC; CDR3 protein: CASSSGGYAQIYEQYF; clone size: NA; V gene: TRBV7-9; D gene: TRBD1; J gene: TRBJ2-7
CDR3 DNA: TGTGCCATCAATCCCGCCCAGGGAGACTATGGCTACACCTTC; CDR3 protein: CAINPAQGDYGYTF; clone size: NA; V gene: TRBV10-3; D gene: NA; J gene: TRBJ1-2
CDR3 DNA: TGTGCCAGCTCACGGGGACAGATGAACACTGAAGCTTTCTTT; CDR3 protein: CASSRGQMNTEAFF; clone size: NA; V gene: TRBV18; D gene: TRBD1; J gene: TRBJ1-1
CDR3 DNA: TGTGCCTGGGACCGCAGGGGAAGGAATGAAAAACTGTTTTTT; CDR3 protein: CAWDRRGRNEKLFF; clone size: once; V gene: TRBV30; D gene: NA; J gene: TRBJ1-4
CDR3 DNA: TGTGCCAGCAGTCTCGAGACAGGCTATTATGGCTACACCTTC; CDR3 protein: CASSLETGYYGYTF; clone size: once; V gene: TRBV28; D gene: NA; J gene: TRBJ1-2
CDR3 DNA: TGTGCCAGCAGCTTAGATGAGGGATACGAGCAGTACTTC; CDR3 protein: CASSLDEGYEQYF; clone size: NA; V gene: TRBV7-6; D gene: NA; J gene: TRBJ2-7
CDR3 DNA: TGCGCCAGCACCCCGAGGATCACCGCTAGCACAGATACGCAGTATTTT; CDR3 protein: CASTPRITASTDTQYF; clone size: NA; V gene: TRBV5-1; D gene: NA; J gene: TRBJ2-3
CDR3 DNA: TGTGCCAGCAGCTTCTGGGACAGGGTCAACGAGCAGTACTTC; CDR3 protein: CASSFWDRVNEQYF; clone size: NA; V gene: TRBV7-9; D gene: TRBD1; J gene: TRBJ2-7
CDR3 DNA: TGTGCCAGCAGTTTCCGGACTGACAACTATGGCTACACCTTC; CDR3 protein: CASSFRTDNYGYTF; clone size: NA; V gene: TRBV27; D gene: NA; J gene: TRBJ1-2